A single sample gave rise to the 17 T cell receptor beta chains below, sequenced in a study of blood T cell repertoires in COVID-19. TCRdb's table, derived via immunoSEQ multiplex PCR, lists solely in-frame clones and lacks some. The sample consists of 250,000 to 300,000 clones, approximately 85% of them appearing once. Sequenced input: PBMCs or T cells enriched from blood (not recorded which). All receptors come from a woman between 45 and 65 years old who had recovered from COVID-19.

For this clone: Other DNA sequences within the sample encode an identical CDR3. The rearrangement joins TRBV3-1 (or the pseudogene TRBV3-2) to TRBJ1-5; D uncertain. The V and J ends lost 0 bases and 4 bases respectively, with 4 bases between them. CDR3 length: 13 amino acids. Germline V gene lookup returns CDR1 LGHDT and CDR2 YNNKEL (reference sequence). In nucleotides, the CDR3 is TGTGCCAGCAGCCAAGATATAAATCAGCCCCAGCATTTT. This codes for CASSQDINQPQHF.

This chain uses TRBV28 with TRBJ2-2; 8 nucleotides match TRBD1. Germline CDR1 and CDR2: MDHEN and SYDVKM. CDR3 length: 16 residues. The V segment lost 3 bases and the J segment 7 bases; nucleotides outside the gene matches: 10. The CDR3 region has the DNA TGTGCCAGCAGTTTCGTTATGGACAGGGAAGGCGGGGAGCTGTTTTTT. This gives the protein CASSFVMDREGGELFF.

The chain uses TRBV11-3 and TRBJ2-1; 8 positions agree with TRBD2. The CDR3 is made up of 15 amino acids. Germline V gives CDR1 SGHNT, CDR2 YENEEA. The trim removed 5 bases at V and 3 bases at J, leaving 6 bases unmatched. CDR3 amino acids: CASSLREGHYNEQFF. The CDR3 region has the DNA TGTGCCAGCAGCCTACGGGAGGGCCACTACAATGAGCAGTTCTTC.

This rearrangement joins TRBV5-3 to TRBJ2-5; 9 bases agree with TRBD1. TRBV5-3 is noted as an ORF with a role that remains uncertain. This CDR3 is built from 17 residues. The ends lost 4 bases at V and 3 bases at J; junction bases unmatched: 13. CDR3 residues: CARSPGQGRRREETQYF. Written as DNA, the CDR3 is TGTGCCAGAAGCCCCGGACAGGGGCGTCGAAGGGAAGAGACCCAGTACTTC.

This clone has just one count. This chain joins TRBV7-9 and TRBJ2-1; 8 bases are a match to TRBD2. The V gene's germline CDR1 is SEHNR and CDR2 FQNEAQ (reference sequence). The CDR3 covers 14 residues. Germline trimming cut 8 bases from V and 3 bases from J; bases unmatched to any gene: 6. CDR3 bases: TGTGCCAGCCCGGGGGGGGCAAACTACAATGAGCAGTTCTTC. Protein sequence: CASPGGANYNEQFF.

J is TRBJ2-4 and V is TRBV27; a possible D gene is TRBD2 (6 bases). This CDR3 spans 15 amino acids. Trimming pared 0 bases from V and 8 bases from J, leaving 14 bases between. Germline-derived CDR1 and CDR2 are MNHEY and SMNVEV (reference sequence). The CDR3 region has the DNA TGTGCCAGCAGTTTATCACTTCGGGGGAAGTACATTCAGTACTTC. Protein sequence: CASSLSLRGKYIQYF.

The chain has TRBV28 and TRBJ1-3; 9 positions match TRBD1. Looked up from germline, CDR1 is MDHEN and CDR2 is SYDVKM. The CDR3 runs 16 residues. With 6 bases clipped from V and 4 bases from J, the junction kept 10 bases outside the gene matches. As DNA, the CDR3 is TGTGCCAGCAGCCGGGACATGGACAGGGGAGGAAACACCATATATTTT. Its translation is CASSRDMDRGGNTIYF.

V is TRBV27 and J is TRBJ1-5; D possibly corresponds to TRBD1 (6 bases). V gave up 8 bases and J gave up 0 bases, with 17 bases separating them. This CDR3 has 16 amino acids. Germline CDR1 MNHEY, CDR2 SMNVEV (reference sequence). The chain's CDR3 is CASRARGDNSNQPQHF. The CDR3 bases are TGTGCCAGCCGGGCCAGGGGCGATAATAGCAATCAGCCCCAGCATTTT.

The J gene is TRBJ1-5, the V gene TRBV18, with 10 bases that match TRBD1. CDR1 and CDR2 (germline): KGHSH, LQKENI. J lost 5 bases, V lost 3 bases, and 4 bases had no gene match. There are 15 residues in the CDR3. The CDR3 bases are TGTGCCAGCTCACCGACAGGGGGCCCTCATCAGCCCCAGCATTTT. As protein: CASSPTGGPHQPQHF.

The chain has TRBV7-9 and TRBJ1-1; the D gene is possibly TRBD1 (5 bases). CDR1 and CDR2 (germline): SEHNR, FQNEAQ (reference sequence). The V gene lost 0 bases and the J gene lost 3 bases, with 8 bases spanning the gap. This CDR3 is built from 14 residues. The CDR3 DNA follows: TGTGCCAGCAGCTTAGCAGGGGTGGACACTGAAGCTTTCTTT. This encodes CASSLAGVDTEAFF.

The V call is TRBV6-5, the J call TRBJ2-2, with 8 bases that match TRBD1. CDR1 is MNHEY and CDR2 is SVGAGI in the germline V gene. With V trimmed by 6 bases and J by 3 bases, 6 bases remained unmatched. The CDR3 extends over 15 amino acids. The CDR3 nucleotides are TGTGCCAGCAGATCGACAGGGGACGACACCGGGGAGCTGTTTTTT. This encodes CASRSTGDDTGELFF.

The gene calls are TRBV4-2 and TRBJ2-2, with unresolved D. The CDR3 covers 15 residues. Looked up from germline, CDR1 is LGHNA and CDR2 is YNFKEQ. Trimming stripped 2 bases from V and 2 bases from J, with 9 bases between. Written as DNA, the CDR3 is TGTGCCAGCAGCCAATCCCTACCAAACACCGGGGAGCTGTTTTTT. As protein: CASSQSLPNTGELFF.

The rearrangement joins TRBV29-1 to TRBJ2-1; 8 bases are shared with TRBD2. Germline lookup yields CDR1 SQVTM and CDR2 ANQGSEA. This CDR3 spans 13 amino acids. V lost 3 bases to trimming and J lost 6 bases; unmatched junction nucleotides: 4. CDR3 protein: CSVDRTSFNEQFF. The CDR3 DNA follows: TGCAGCGTTGACAGGACTAGCTTCAATGAGCAGTTCTTC.

V is TRBV2 and J is TRBJ1-1; the match to TRBD1 covers 9 bases. The CDR3 spans 14 residues. Germline-derived CDR1 and CDR2 are SNHLY and FYNNEI. Trimming removed 4 bases from V and 3 bases from J; junction bases left unmatched: 3. The chain's CDR3 is CASSVGQGDTEAFF. The CDR3 DNA sequence: TGTGCCAGCAGTGTGGGACAGGGCGACACTGAAGCTTTCTTT.

The chain couples TRBV5-1 to TRBJ2-1; D perhaps matches TRBD2 (5 bases). Trimming took 4 bases from V and 0 from J, leaving 17 bases between them. Germline V lookup: CDR1 SGHRS, CDR2 YFSETQ. The CDR3 sequence is 17 residues long. The DNA for the CDR3 is TGCGCCAGCAGCCACGGACTCGGCAGGTCCTCCTACAATGAGCAGTTCTTC. Its translation is CASSHGLGRSSYNEQFF.

The chain is built from TRBV12-3 or TRBV12-4 and TRBJ2-1; 10 bases line up with TRBD2. This CDR3 has 13 amino acids. The trim removed 6 bases at V and 7 bases at J, leaving 3 bases unmatched. The CDR3: CASSEGLANEQFF. Written as DNA, the CDR3 is TGTGCCAGCAGCGAGGGACTAGCGAATGAGCAGTTCTTC.

V gene TRBV12-2 combines with J gene TRBJ2-1; no DNA check was done on the table's D call, TRBD2. TRBV12-2 represents a pseudogene. CDR3 size: 21 residues. The CDR3, as DNA: TGTGCAAGTCGCTTAGCATCTGGTTCTAGCGGGAGGGCCCTCTCCTACAATGAGCAGTTCTTC. Translated, it gives CASRLASGSSGRALSYNEQFF.